This T cell receptor (beta chain) was sequenced for a study of blood T cell repertoires in COVID-19. About the research overall: What the recovered Cohort 3 donors had was two negative PCRs, clearance, or symptom resolution.

The protocol was immunoSEQ multiplex PCR, while the TCRdb copy is restricted to in-frame clones and leaves out a portion. This table has more than 200,000 clones, around 86% appearing once. Germline CDR1 SGDLS, CDR2 YYNGEE. V lost 3 bases to trimming and J lost 1 base; unmatched junction nucleotides: 9. This CDR3 has 17 residues. This sequence originates from a young man in a cohort exposed to, infected with or recovered from COVID-19 (not recorded which). The genes are TRBV9 and TRBJ2-2; 7 bases line up with TRBD2. Sequenced input: PBMCs or T cells enriched from blood (not recorded which). The CDR3 DNA reads TGTGCCAGCAGCGCCCGCCACGGGAGGCAGAACACCGGGGAGCTGTTTTTT. Protein: CASSARHGRQNTGELFF.